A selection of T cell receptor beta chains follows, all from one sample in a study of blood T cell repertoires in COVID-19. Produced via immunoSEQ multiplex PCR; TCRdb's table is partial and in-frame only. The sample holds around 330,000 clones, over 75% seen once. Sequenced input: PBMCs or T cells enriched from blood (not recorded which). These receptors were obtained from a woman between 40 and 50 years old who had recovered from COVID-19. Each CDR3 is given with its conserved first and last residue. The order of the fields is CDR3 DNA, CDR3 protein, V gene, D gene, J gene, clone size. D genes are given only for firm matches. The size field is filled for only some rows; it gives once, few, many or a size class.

cdr3_nt: TGCAGCGCCGACAGGGGGTACACCGGGGAGCTGTTTTTT; cdr3_aa: CSADRGYTGELFF; v_call: TRBV29-1; d_call: TRBD1; j_call: TRBJ2-2; clone_size: .
cdr3_nt: TGTGCCAGCAGCTTAGAAGGTAGCGGGGCCAACGTCCTGACTTTC; cdr3_aa: CASSLEGSGANVLTF; v_call: TRBV7-8; d_call: .; j_call: TRBJ2-6; clone_size: .
cdr3_nt: TGTGCCTGGAGGTACGGGCGGGAGGGGTTTGGCGAGCAGTTCTTC; cdr3_aa: CAWRYGREGFGEQFF; v_call: TRBV30; d_call: TRBD2; j_call: TRBJ2-1; clone_size: .
cdr3_nt: TGTGCCAGCAGTCCGTGGGCCCTAGCCAAAAACATTCAGTACTTC; cdr3_aa: CASSPWALAKNIQYF; v_call: TRBV28; d_call: .; j_call: TRBJ2-4; clone_size: once
cdr3_nt: TGTGCCAGCGGGTTAGGCAGGTTGGGTGAAGCTTTCTTT; cdr3_aa: CASGLGRLGEAFF; v_call: TRBV11-3; d_call: .; j_call: TRBJ1-1; clone_size: once
cdr3_nt: TGTGCCAGCAGCGTCTCGGGGGGCTCCTTAGGTGAGCAGTTCTTC; cdr3_aa: CASSVSGGSLGEQFF; v_call: TRBV9; d_call: .; j_call: TRBJ2-1; clone_size: few
cdr3_nt: TGTGCCAGCAGTAAGGGACTAGCGGGAGGGAATCAGAGCTCCTACAATGAGCAGTTCTTC; cdr3_aa: CASSKGLAGGNQSSYNEQFF; v_call: TRBV7-3; d_call: TRBD2; j_call: TRBJ2-1; clone_size: .
cdr3_nt: TGTGCCAGCAGCTTAGCACACGGGACCGGGGAGCTGTTTTTT; cdr3_aa: CASSLAHGTGELFF; v_call: TRBV7-3; d_call: .; j_call: TRBJ2-2; clone_size: .
cdr3_nt: TGTGCCACCAGCAGAGTTAGCGGGAGCTCGGATACGCAGTATTTT; cdr3_aa: CATSRVSGSSDTQYF; v_call: TRBV15; d_call: TRBD2; j_call: TRBJ2-3; clone_size: .
cdr3_nt: TGTGCCAGCAGAACCAAGAGCTCCTACAATGAGCAGTTCTTC; cdr3_aa: CASRTKSSYNEQFF; v_call: TRBV28; d_call: .; j_call: TRBJ2-1; clone_size: few
cdr3_nt: TGTGCCAGCAGTTCCTCCAGGGTTGGCCATGAGCAGTTCTTC; cdr3_aa: CASSSSRVGHEQFF; v_call: TRBV27; d_call: .; j_call: TRBJ2-1; clone_size: .
cdr3_nt: TGTGCCAGTAAGGCAGGGCCCTCTGGAAACACCATATATTTT; cdr3_aa: CASKAGPSGNTIYF; v_call: TRBV19; d_call: .; j_call: TRBJ1-3; clone_size: .
cdr3_nt: TGTGCCAGTAGTTCCCAGGGTTCGGGCACTGAAGCTTTCTTT; cdr3_aa: CASSSQGSGTEAFF; v_call: TRBV19; d_call: .; j_call: TRBJ1-1; clone_size: .
cdr3_nt: TGCAGCGTTGAGACCCGACGCGGCTACAATGAGCAGTTCTTC; cdr3_aa: CSVETRRGYNEQFF; v_call: TRBV29-1; d_call: .; j_call: TRBJ2-1; clone_size: .
cdr3_nt: TGCGCCAGCAGCTCTGGACAGGGGATCTTCAATGAGCAGTTCTTC; cdr3_aa: CASSSGQGIFNEQFF; v_call: TRBV5-1; d_call: TRBD1; j_call: TRBJ2-1; clone_size: .
cdr3_nt: TGTGCCAGCAGCAAACACAGGGGGCGCGACACTGAAGCTTTCTTT; cdr3_aa: CASSKHRGRDTEAFF; v_call: TRBV9; d_call: TRBD1; j_call: TRBJ1-1; clone_size: .
cdr3_nt: TGCGCCAGCAGTCAATCGGGGCCAATTCCCTATGGCTACACCTTC; cdr3_aa: CASSQSGPIPYGYTF; v_call: TRBV23-1; d_call: .; j_call: TRBJ1-2; clone_size: .
cdr3_nt: TGCGCCAGCAGCTTTGGTCAGGGTGGGACCTACGAGCAGTACTTC; cdr3_aa: CASSFGQGGTYEQYF; v_call: TRBV5-1; d_call: .; j_call: TRBJ2-7; clone_size: .
cdr3_nt: TGTGCCAGCAGCAGCGGGACGGACTATGGCTACACCTTC; cdr3_aa: CASSSGTDYGYTF; v_call: TRBV9; d_call: .; j_call: TRBJ1-2; clone_size: once
cdr3_nt: TGTGCCAGCAGTGAACCGGGAGGTAATGAAAAACTGTTTTTT; cdr3_aa: CASSEPGGNEKLFF; v_call: TRBV25-1; d_call: .; j_call: TRBJ1-4; clone_size: .
cdr3_nt: TGCGCCAGCAGCCAGACTAGCGTCGGAGAGCAGTTCTTC; cdr3_aa: CASSQTSVGEQFF; v_call: TRBV4-3; d_call: TRBD2; j_call: TRBJ2-1; clone_size: .
cdr3_nt: TGTGCCAGCAGCGCCGGGACAGGGTATTCCGAGCAGTACTTC; cdr3_aa: CASSAGTGYSEQYF; v_call: TRBV5-4; d_call: TRBD1; j_call: TRBJ2-7; clone_size: .
cdr3_nt: TGTGCCAGCCTAAGCTATCCGGGGGGCTACACCTTC; cdr3_aa: CASLSYPGGYTF; v_call: TRBV6-5; d_call: .; j_call: TRBJ1-2; clone_size: few
cdr3_nt: TGCGCCAGCAGCCAAGACCTCGGGACAGCTTATAATTCACCCCTCCACTTT; cdr3_aa: CASSQDLGTAYNSPLHF; v_call: TRBV4-3; d_call: TRBD1; j_call: TRBJ1-6; clone_size: .
cdr3_nt: TGTGCCAGTACCCTATCGTTGGGGGCGACTGAAGCTTTCTTT; cdr3_aa: CASTLSLGATEAFF; v_call: TRBV19; d_call: .; j_call: TRBJ1-1; clone_size: .
cdr3_nt: TGTGCCAGTAGCCTAAGGGGGGGATCCTATGGCTACACCTTC; cdr3_aa: CASSLRGGSYGYTF; v_call: TRBV19; d_call: .; j_call: TRBJ1-2; clone_size: few
cdr3_nt: TGTGCCAGCAGCTTAATTAGCGGGGCCTGGTATTTT; cdr3_aa: CASSLISGAWYF; v_call: TRBV7-9; d_call: TRBD2; j_call: TRBJ2-3; clone_size: .
cdr3_nt: TGTGCCAGTTCTACGGGACAGGGGCAGTATTTT; cdr3_aa: CASSTGQGQYF; v_call: TRBV19; d_call: TRBD1; j_call: TRBJ2-3; clone_size: few
cdr3_nt: TGTGCCTGGAGTGATGCTAGCGGGGCCCGGCCGGGATACAATGAGCAGTTCTTC; cdr3_aa: CAWSDASGARPGYNEQFF; v_call: TRBV30; d_call: TRBD2; j_call: TRBJ2-1; clone_size: .
cdr3_nt: TGTGCCAGCAGCTTGGGCGCAGCGGGAGGGTACGAGCAGTACTTC; cdr3_aa: CASSLGAAGGYEQYF; v_call: TRBV5-8; d_call: TRBD2; j_call: TRBJ2-7; clone_size: .
cdr3_nt: TGTGCCAGTAGCCTGAATGAGAAAATAGCTGAAGCTTTCTTT; cdr3_aa: CASSLNEKIAEAFF; v_call: TRBV19; d_call: .; j_call: TRBJ1-1; clone_size: once
cdr3_nt: TGTGCCAGTAGTTCCTCGGACAGGGAGACACCCCTCCACTTT; cdr3_aa: CASSSSDRETPLHF; v_call: TRBV19; d_call: TRBD1; j_call: TRBJ1-6; clone_size: .
cdr3_nt: TGTGCCAGCAGTTTGGAGTTCGTAGATGAGCAGTTCTTC; cdr3_aa: CASSLEFVDEQFF; v_call: TRBV12-3/TRBV12-4; d_call: .; j_call: TRBJ2-1; clone_size: .
cdr3_nt: TGTGCCAGCAACCAGGGTCACTATGGCTACACCTTC; cdr3_aa: CASNQGHYGYTF; v_call: TRBV28; d_call: .; j_call: TRBJ1-2; clone_size: few
cdr3_nt: TGCGCCAGCAGCTTACAGGGGGCCGGGGAGCTGTTTTTT; cdr3_aa: CASSLQGAGELFF; v_call: TRBV5-1; d_call: TRBD1; j_call: TRBJ2-2; clone_size: few
cdr3_nt: TGTGCCAGCAGCTTAGGAGCCTCCTACAATGAGCAGTTCTTC; cdr3_aa: CASSLGASYNEQFF; v_call: TRBV7-6; d_call: .; j_call: TRBJ2-1; clone_size: .
cdr3_nt: TGTGCCAGTAGTCTTTCCCACCGAGGGCTAGCCAAAAACATTCAGTACTTC; cdr3_aa: CASSLSHRGLAKNIQYF; v_call: TRBV19; d_call: .; j_call: TRBJ2-4; clone_size: .
cdr3_nt: TGTGCCAGCAGCGGGCGAGCGGGGGGGCCGAGCAATCAGCCCCAGCATTTT; cdr3_aa: CASSGRAGGPSNQPQHF; v_call: TRBV2; d_call: .; j_call: TRBJ1-5; clone_size: once
cdr3_nt: TGTGCCAGCACTAAGGGGGGGACTAGCGGGCAGCCGAGCTCCTACAATGAGCAGTTCTTC; cdr3_aa: CASTKGGTSGQPSSYNEQFF; v_call: TRBV6-9; d_call: TRBD2; j_call: TRBJ2-1; clone_size: .
cdr3_nt: TGTGCCAGTTCTAGCAGGGGAGATACAGATACGCAGTATTTT; cdr3_aa: CASSSRGDTDTQYF; v_call: TRBV19; d_call: .; j_call: TRBJ2-3; clone_size: .
cdr3_nt: TGTGCCAGCAGGGTTGGGGGGTACAATGAGCAGTTCTTC; cdr3_aa: CASRVGGYNEQFF; v_call: TRBV7-2; d_call: .; j_call: TRBJ2-1; clone_size: .
cdr3_nt: TGTGCCAGCAGTTACTCACTAGACCCGTTCTACGAGCAGTACTTC; cdr3_aa: CASSYSLDPFYEQYF; v_call: TRBV6-2/TRBV6-3; d_call: .; j_call: TRBJ2-7; clone_size: .
cdr3_nt: TGTGCCAGCTCACCAAGCGGTAGCCCTGGGGCCAACGTCCTGACTTTC; cdr3_aa: CASSPSGSPGANVLTF; v_call: TRBV18; d_call: .; j_call: TRBJ2-6; clone_size: .
cdr3_nt: TGTGCCACCAGCAGAGGTTCGGGGATCGACTATGGCTACACCTTC; cdr3_aa: CATSRGSGIDYGYTF; v_call: TRBV15; d_call: .; j_call: TRBJ1-2; clone_size: .
cdr3_nt: TGTGCCAGCAGGTGGACAGGGAGCCCCCTTGAGCATCAGCCCCAGCATTTT; cdr3_aa: CASRWTGSPLEHQPQHF; v_call: TRBV28; d_call: TRBD1; j_call: TRBJ1-5; clone_size: .
cdr3_nt: TGTGCCAGCAGCTTGGCGGACAGGGACGAGCAGTACTTC; cdr3_aa: CASSLADRDEQYF; v_call: TRBV7-9; d_call: TRBD1; j_call: TRBJ2-7; clone_size: .
cdr3_nt: TGTGCCAGCAGCTTTTTAGCGGTCGAGCAGTACTTC; cdr3_aa: CASSFLAVEQYF; v_call: TRBV7-9; d_call: .; j_call: TRBJ2-7; clone_size: .
cdr3_nt: TGCGCCAGCAGCTTGTCGGGACGGCGGGGATCCTACGAGCAGTACTTC; cdr3_aa: CASSLSGRRGSYEQYF; v_call: TRBV5-1; d_call: .; j_call: TRBJ2-7; clone_size: few